This T cell receptor beta chain was identified in a study of T cell repertoires in cytomegalovirus infection. Study-level information: It was the public TCR beta signatures that indicated both CMV infection and matching HLA type.

TCRdb used MiXCR to reprocess the reads, holding one entry per CDR3 protein. The profile shows over 150,000 distinct CDR3 sequences, roughly 17% of them singletons. To note about this clonotype: The antigen is not known.

Regarding the study as a whole: The ex vivo response was dominated by HLA-C-restricted CMV-specific TCR beta clonotypes. The study identified carriers of CMV plus the relevant HLA from cumulative public TCR beta family frequency.

Germline CDR1 is SGHAT and CDR2 is FQNNGV. The V end lost 6 bases, the J end lost 6 bases, and 7 bases lay between the germline ends. This CDR3 is built from 11 residues. The sequenced sample was CD8+ T cells from PBMCs. This receptor was identified in a human donor in good health (CMV status not recorded). Some clones in this sample may be carry-over from other donors' samples. The chain recombines TRBV11-2 with TRBJ2-3; D might be TRBD2 (5 bases). CDR3 in amino acids: CASRLGDTQYF. The CDR3 DNA follows: TGTGCCAGCAGACTAGGGGATACGCAGTATTTT.